A single sample is the source of the 30 T cell receptor beta chains below, sequenced in a study of shared clonotypes between healthy human individuals. Generated by immunoSEQ multiplex PCR, the TCRdb table keeps only in-frame clones and is missing some. The sample includes about 2.4 million clones, more than 80% of them seen just once. The sample taken for sequencing was naive CD4+ T cells sorted from blood. As for subset: CD45RA+ positively selected. These receptors were collected from a young man in good health.

The chain carries TRBV6-1 and TRBJ1-1; D is perhaps TRBD1 (6 bases). The ends were cut back, 6 bases at V and 0 bases at J, with 14 bases in the middle. This CDR3 region has 15 residues. Germline assignment: CDR1 MNHNS and CDR2 SASEGT. The CDR3 bases are TGTGCCAGCAGAACACAGGGCCTGGTGAACACTGAAGCTTTCTTT. Protein sequence: CASRTQGLVNTEAFF.

The rearrangement uses TRBV2 and TRBJ2-7, with D tentatively TRBD1 or TRBD2 (5 bases each). This CDR3 has 18 amino acids. Trimming shortened V by 6 bases and J by 2 bases, and 26 bases separated the two germline ends. Germline values: CDR1 SNHLY, CDR2 FYNNEI. CDR3 loop: CASRGPPGSGQTPYEQYF. For the CDR3, the DNA is TGTGCCAGCAGGGGGCCCCCGGGAAGCGGACAAACCCCCTACGAGCAGTACTTC.

As to this clone: Other nucleotide sequences in the sample specify the same CDR3. The chain has TRBV6-5 and TRBJ1-1; 7 positions agree with TRBD1. With V trimmed by 4 bases and J by 1 base, 3 bases remained unmatched. From germline, CDR1 is MNHEY and CDR2 SVGAGI. The CDR3 has 14 residues. The CDR3 sequence: CASSSTGANTEAFF. The DNA for the CDR3 is TGTGCCAGCAGTTCAACAGGGGCGAACACTGAAGCTTTCTTT.

The chain employs TRBV9 and TRBJ2-3, with TRBD2 matching over 13 bases. CDR3 length equals 16 residues. V shed 4 bases and J 5 bases; nucleotides not matched to a gene: 7. CDR1 SGDLS and CDR2 YYNGEE come from the germline V gene. The CDR3 loop is CASSSGTSGNIDTQYF. Here the CDR3 DNA reads TGTGCCAGCAGCTCAGGGACTAGCGGGAATATAGATACGCAGTATTTT.

The chain uses TRBV29-1 and TRBJ2-3, with 9 bases matching TRBD2. V was pared by 6 bases and J by 4 bases, with 8 bases of the junction left unmatched. From germline, CDR1 is SQVTM and CDR2 ANQGSEA. CDR3 length: 14 amino acids. The CDR3 loop is CSVRVAGAADTQYF. CDR3 coding DNA: TGCAGCGTGAGGGTAGCGGGAGCAGCAGATACGCAGTATTTT.

V gene TRBV6-5 combines with J gene TRBJ2-7; TRBD2 is a possible D gene (6 bases). The V and J ends lost 2 bases and 5 bases respectively, with 13 bases between them. The CDR3 length is 14 residues. Germline CDR1 MNHEY, CDR2 SVGAGI. CDR3 in DNA: TGTGCCAGCAGTTACGGCCTAGCGTTGGACGAGCAGTACTTC. Protein sequence: CASSYGLALDEQYF.

This clone was counted once. This rearrangement joins TRBV2 to TRBJ2-3; D possibly corresponds to TRBD2 (6 bases). Between the trimmed V and J ends, which lost 8 bases and 4 bases, there was a span of 19 bases. The CDR3 has 15 amino acids. CDR1 and CDR2 from the germline V gene are SNHLY and FYNNEI. DNA for the CDR3: TGTGCCAGCTCCCCGACCGGCGGGGCGTCAGATACGCAGTATTTT. It translates to CASSPTGGASDTQYF.

J is TRBJ2-7 and V is TRBV6-5, with D unresolved. The germline gives CDR1 MNHEY, CDR2 SVGAGI. The CDR3 sequence is 15 residues long. V lost 4 bases and J lost 0, with 13 bases in between. The CDR3 DNA is TGTGCCAGCAGTTCTACTTCAGGAAACTCCTACGAGCAGTACTTC. Protein sequence: CASSSTSGNSYEQYF.

The chain carries TRBV18 and TRBJ2-7; no reliable D call. There are 16 residues in the CDR3. Trimming took off 2 bases at V and 0 bases at J, with 14 bases between the two ends. Germline V gene sequence: CDR1 KGHSH, CDR2 LQKENI. DNA for the CDR3: TGTGCCAGCTCACCAGGTCGGACCGTGGGCTCCTACGAGCAGTACTTC. Its protein product is CASSPGRTVGSYEQYF.

The chain recombines TRBV11-2 with TRBJ2-7; 9 nucleotides align to TRBD2. The CDR3 spans 14 residues. V shed 5 bases and J 7 bases; nucleotides not matched to a gene: 9. Germline CDR1 SGHAT, CDR2 FQNNGV. Here the CDR3 reads CASSPLAGGSEQYF. The CDR3 nucleotides are TGTGCCAGCAGCCCTCTGGCGGGAGGGTCAGAGCAGTACTTC.

With respect to this clone: Other DNA sequences within the sample encode an identical CDR3. This chain connects TRBV18 to TRBJ1-1; 7 nucleotides align to TRBD1. The length of the CDR3 is 13 residues. V gave up 6 bases and J gave up 0 bases; unmatched junction bases: 1. Per germline, CDR1 KGHSH and CDR2 LQKENI. The CDR3 reads CASSGQLNTEAFF. CDR3 DNA sequence: TGTGCCAGCTCGGGACAGCTGAACACTGAAGCTTTCTTT.

This clone appeared once. One junction end disagrees with the germline gene, perhaps due to a read error. The V gene is TRBV7-7, the J gene TRBJ2-2; D is perhaps TRBD1 (5 bases). Germline V CDR1 and CDR2: SSHAT, FNYEAQ (reference sequence). CDR3 length: 17 amino acids. The CDR3 DNA is TGTGCTAGCAGCTTAGAAGTTTGGGCAGGGCGGTACGGGGAGCTGTTTTTT. This codes for CASSLEVWAGRYGELFF.

This rearrangement joins TRBV12-5 to TRBJ1-1; 10 bases agree with TRBD1. V lost 2 bases and J lost 10; bases outside the gene matches: 16. Germline V gene data show CDR1 as LGHNT and CDR2 as FRNRAP. CDR3 length: 17 amino acids. CDR3 loop: CASGLLTSGTGALGAFF. CDR3 nucleotide sequence: TGTGCTAGTGGTTTGCTCACATCCGGGACAGGGGCACTCGGAGCTTTCTTT.

This chain joins TRBV19 and TRBJ1-5; D might be TRBD1 (6 bases). Germline V lookup: CDR1 LNHDA, CDR2 SQIVND (reference sequence). V was trimmed by 5 bases and J by 11 bases, leaving 13 bases between them. This CDR3 is 12 amino acids long. The DNA of the CDR3 is TGTGCCAGTAGTCCCCTTGAGGGGGCCCAGCATTTT. Its translation: CASSPLEGAQHF.

J is TRBJ2-5 and V is TRBV30, with 8 bases identical to TRBD1. Trimming removed 0 bases from V and 6 bases from J; junction bases left unmatched: 9. This CDR3 is 15 amino acids long. Germline CDR1 reads GTSNPN; CDR2 reads SVGIG (reference sequence). CDR3 protein: CAWSVLDRVFQTQYF. The DNA for the CDR3 is TGTGCCTGGAGTGTACTGGACAGGGTGTTTCAGACCCAGTACTTC.

The chain has TRBV4-3 and TRBJ1-1; D may be TRBD1 (5 bases). V was pared by 4 bases and J by 5 bases, with 14 bases between. From germline, CDR1 is LGHNA and CDR2 YSLEER. The CDR3 runs 14 residues. CDR3 loop: CASSLRVGGTEAFF. CDR3 bases: TGCGCCAGCAGCCTACGGGTGGGGGGGACTGAAGCTTTCTTT.

The chain recombines TRBV18 with TRBJ2-6, with D perhaps TRBD1 (6 bases). Germline V gives CDR1 KGHSH, CDR2 LQKENI. The V and J ends lost 3 bases and 4 bases respectively, with 16 bases between them. This CDR3 region has 17 residues. The CDR3: CASSPDGLGAGANVLTF. In DNA form, the CDR3 reads TGTGCCAGCTCACCGGACGGACTGGGGGCCGGGGCCAACGTCCTGACTTTC.

V usage is TRBV27 and J usage is TRBJ2-3, with a possible D match to TRBD2 (6 bases). Germline CDR1 reads MNHEY; CDR2 reads SMNVEV (reference sequence). The ends were cut back, 8 bases at V and 7 bases at J, with 19 bases in the middle. The CDR3 runs to 14 residues. The CDR3 sequence is CASSRDFLVNTQYF. Here the CDR3 DNA reads TGTGCCAGCTCCCGGGACTTTCTAGTTAATACGCAGTATTTT.

V gene TRBV6-1 combines with J gene TRBJ2-3; 10 bases line up with TRBD2. With V trimmed by 4 bases and J by 5 bases, 3 bases remained unmatched. The CDR3 is 14 amino acids. The germline V gene encodes CDR1 MNHNS and CDR2 SASEGT. CDR3 sequence (DNA): TGTGCCAGCAGTGTCTTAGCGGGGGGAGATACGCAGTATTTT. Its translation: CASSVLAGGDTQYF.

The J gene is TRBJ2-3, the V gene TRBV5-4; D may be TRBD1 (6 bases). Between the trimmed V and J ends, which lost 2 bases and 1 base, there was a span of 11 bases. The CDR3 is 15 amino acids. CDR1 is SGHNT and CDR2 is YYREEE in the germline V gene (reference sequence). The CDR3 region has the DNA TGTGCCAGCAGCTTACAGGGTAGTGGCACAGATACGCAGTATTTT. It specifies CASSLQGSGTDTQYF.

CDR3 sequence reads: CASGTAGTIYF. For the CDR3, the DNA is TGTGCCAGCGGGACTGCGGGCACCATATATTTT. The chain couples TRBV6-6 to TRBJ1-3, with a tentative D call TRBD1 (5 bases). This CDR3 spans 11 amino acids. The ends were cut back, 8 bases at V and 9 bases at J, with 11 bases in the middle. The germline V gene has CDR1 MNHNY and CDR2 SVGAGI (reference sequence).

The gene calls are TRBV2 and TRBJ1-5; TRBD1 matches 10 bases. Trimming cost V 1 base and J 3 bases; bases outside gene matches: 9. CDR3 length: 18 residues. Germline CDR1 reads SNHLY; CDR2 reads FYNNEI. CDR3 amino acids: CASSEGQDRGFYNQPQHF. As DNA, the CDR3 is TGTGCCAGCAGTGAAGGGCAGGACAGGGGGTTTTACAATCAGCCCCAGCATTTT. The variable domain in full, with the rest retrieved from reference TRBV2 and TRBJ1-5, is EPEVTQTPSHQVTQMGQEVILRCVPISNHLYFYWYRQILGQKVEFLVSFYNNEISEKSEIFDDQFSVERPDGSNFTLKIRSTKLEDSAMYFCASSEGQDRGFYNQPQHFGDGTRLSIL.

Points on this clone: The identical CDR3 is also encoded by other nucleotide sequences in the sample. The chain has TRBV18 and TRBJ2-2; 8 bases are shared with TRBD1. The J segment lost 4 bases and the V segment lost 3 bases, leaving 4 bases of the junction unmatched. Germline values: CDR1 KGHSH, CDR2 LQKENI. This CDR3 comprises 15 residues. The CDR3 DNA reads TGTGCCAGCTCACCGAGGACAGGGATCACCGGGGAGCTGTTTTTT. This gives the protein CASSPRTGITGELFF. The full variable domain, with the rest looked up from reference TRBV18 and TRBJ2-2, is NAGVMQNPRHLVRRRGQEARLRCSPMKGHSHVYWYRQLPEEGLKFMVYLQKENIIDESGMPKERFSAEFPKEGPSILRIQQVVRGDSAAYFCASSPRTGITGELFFGEGSRLTVL.

Concerning this clone: The same CDR3 is also encoded by other DNA sequences in this sample. This sequence joins TRBV19 and TRBJ2-2, with D unresolved. From germline, CDR1 is LNHDA and CDR2 SQIVND (reference sequence). The CDR3 length is 14 residues. Trimming removed 3 bases from V and 3 bases from J, with 8 bases in between. CDR3 region: CASSILTDTGELFF. CDR3 DNA sequence: TGTGCCAGTAGTATTCTGACGGACACCGGGGAGCTGTTTTTT.

This clone showed up just once. The chain combines TRBV30 with TRBJ2-4; TRBD2 matches at 10 bases. The CDR3 has 17 amino acids. Germline assignment: CDR1 GTSNPN and CDR2 SVGIG (reference sequence). V shed 2 bases, J shed 1 base, and the junction held 8 bases outside the gene matches. The CDR3 sequence is CAWSQEGLADAKNIQYF. CDR3 in DNA: TGTGCCTGGAGTCAAGAAGGACTAGCGGATGCCAAAAACATTCAGTACTTC.

The rearrangement uses TRBV6-6 and TRBJ2-7, with 8 positions matching TRBD1. Germline trimming cut 5 bases from V and 6 bases from J; bases unmatched to any gene: 3. Germline CDR1 and CDR2: MNHNY and SVGAGI (reference sequence). The CDR3 sequence is 12 residues long. The CDR3 DNA is TGTGCCAGCAGTATAGGACAGGGCGAGCAGTACTTC. This translates into CASSIGQGEQYF.

V usage is TRBV28 and J usage is TRBJ1-2; TRBD1 agrees at 7 bases. Germline lookup yields CDR1 MDHEN and CDR2 SYDVKM. J was trimmed by 8 bases and V by 1 base; bases with no gene match: 16. The CDR3 covers 17 residues. CDR3 protein: CASSLFPRGGRDTGYTF. CDR3 nucleotide sequence: TGTGCCAGCAGTTTATTTCCAAGAGGGGGCAGGGATACGGGCTACACCTTC.

The V gene is TRBV7-8, the J gene TRBJ1-6; 8 bases are a match to TRBD1. The CDR3 loop spans 14 amino acids. Trimming cost V 6 bases and J 9 bases; bases outside gene matches: 7. Per the germline V gene, CDR1 is SGHVS and CDR2 is FQNEAQ. The CDR3 DNA reads as TGTGCCAGCAGTCAGGCCAGGGGGCCTTCACCCCTCCACTTT. This codes for CASSQARGPSPLHF.

V and J are TRBV30 and TRBJ2-7; 9 bases are shared with TRBD2. The germline V gene has CDR1 GTSNPN and CDR2 SVGIG (reference sequence). The CDR3 spans 14 residues. J was trimmed by 1 base and V by 2 bases; bases with no gene match: 3. The CDR3 loop reads CAWSSLAGSYEQYF. For the CDR3, the DNA is TGTGCCTGGAGTTCGCTAGCGGGATCCTACGAGCAGTACTTC.

The chain links TRBV5-1 to TRBJ2-1; D is perhaps TRBD1 (5 bases). CDR1 and CDR2 (germline): SGHRS, YFSETQ. V lost 5 bases to trimming and J lost 9 bases, with 18 bases between them. The CDR3 totals 14 residues. The CDR3 DNA follows: TGCGCCAGCAGTTTTGGCGGCCAGGGAAGTGAGCAGTTCTTC. Amino acid sequence: CASSFGGQGSEQFF.